Each of the 20 T cell receptor beta chains below was sequenced from the same sample in a study of T cell repertoires in cytomegalovirus infection (dated by TCRdb to the late 2010s). The label giving this sample's treatment or condition can be read as: in vitro stimulation with specific CMV peptide epitopes to enrich CMV-specific T cells. Their target antigens are unknown. Sequencing was carried out with an Illumina HiSeq 1500. TCRdb reprocessed the public reads (quality trimming at Q25 with fastp, clone calling with MiXCR) and kept in-frame beta chains. When rows share a CDR3 protein, they turn into one entry using the most common DNA and genes. Across this sample there are approximately 390,000 distinct CDR3 sequences, with about 34% seen only once. The top ten clones comprise roughly 13% of the sample. Sample: cultured PBMCs, taken from culture after CMV antigen stimulation. The receptors were sampled from a human donor in good health (CMV status not recorded). Some clones in this sample may be carry-over from other donors' samples.

This clonotype rates as medium-sized. The rearrangement links TRBV2 to TRBJ1-3, with a tentative D call TRBD1 (5 bases). The V and J ends lost 4 bases and 3 bases respectively, with 13 bases between them. The length of the CDR3 is 15 residues. Germline V gene lookup returns CDR1 SNHLY and CDR2 FYNNEI. CDR3 in DNA: TGTGCCAGCAGTGCCACAGTGGGGGTTGGAAACACCATATATTTT. Its protein product is CASSATVGVGNTIYF.

This chain connects TRBV5-1 to TRBJ2-3, with D uncertain. CDR1 and CDR2 (germline): SGHRS, YFSETQ. Trimming shortened V by 4 bases and J by 12 bases, and 12 bases separated the two germline ends. The CDR3 extends over 11 amino acids. The CDR3 loop reads CASSVDTSQYF. DNA for the CDR3: TGCGCCAGCAGCGTAGATACATCACAGTATTTT.

The chain employs TRBV28 and TRBJ1-5; D remains ambiguous. Germline V gene sequence: CDR1 MDHEN, CDR2 SYDVKM. Trimming left V 3 bases short and J 1 base short, with 16 bases between. The CDR3 totals 17 residues. In DNA form, the CDR3 reads TGTGCCAGCAGTTTGGGGAGATGGGCCTCCAGCAATCAGCCCCAGCATTTT. It translates to CASSLGRWASSNQPQHF. The full variable domain, with the rest looked up from reference TRBV28 and TRBJ1-5, is DVKVTQSSRYLVKRTGEKVFLECVQDMDHENMFWYRQDPGLGLRLIYFSYDVKMKEKGDIPEGYSVSREKKERFSLILESASTNQTSMYLCASSLGRWASSNQPQHFGDGTRLSIL.

The chain links TRBV29-1 to TRBJ2-6, with D maybe TRBD1 (6 bases). The germline V gene encodes CDR1 SQVTM and CDR2 ANQGSEA. V gave up 4 bases and J gave up 1 base, with 17 bases separating them. The length of the CDR3 is 17 residues. CDR3 region: CSVAPGHAISGANVLTF. In DNA, the CDR3 is TGCAGCGTTGCACCGGGACACGCCATTTCTGGGGCCAACGTCCTGACTTTC.

This clonotype was found a few times. The rearrangement uses TRBV25-1 and TRBJ2-4; the D gene is possibly TRBD1 (6 bases). The CDR3 is 14 residues long. CDR1 and CDR2 (germline): MGHDK, SYGVNS. V lost 5 bases and J lost 1, with 9 bases in between. CDR3 residues: CASSPTGAKNIQYF. CDR3 sequence (DNA): TGTGCCAGCAGTCCAACAGGGGCCAAAAACATTCAGTACTTC.

This rearrangement joins TRBV7-1 to TRBJ2-1; D perhaps matches TRBD2 (6 bases). TRBV7-1 is an ORF; its function is uncertain. This CDR3 comprises 14 residues. V lost 5 bases, J lost 8 bases, and 16 bases lay in between. Here the CDR3 DNA reads TGTGCCAGCAGCCACACGGGAGCAGGACATGAGCAGTTCTTC. It yields the protein CASSHTGAGHEQFF.

This clonotype was found many times. The genes are TRBV7-2 and TRBJ2-1; the D is unclear. V shed 5 bases and J shed 0 bases, with 14 bases lying between them. This CDR3 region has 16 residues. Germline lookup yields CDR1 SGHTA and CDR2 FQGNSA. CDR3 sequence reads: CASSALGLHSYNEQFF. In nucleotides, the CDR3 is TGTGCCAGCAGCGCATTAGGGCTCCACTCCTACAATGAGCAGTTCTTC.

The chain combines TRBV6-1 with TRBJ2-7, with 7 bases that match TRBD2. CDR3 size: 15 residues. Losses at the gene ends were 3 bases for V and 5 bases for J; bases not matched to a gene: 10. Per germline, CDR1 MNHNS and CDR2 SASEGT. CDR3 nucleotide sequence: TGTGCCAGCAGTGACCGTCGCGGGAGAGCTAACGAGCAGTACTTC. It yields the protein CASSDRRGRANEQYF.

This clonotype was observed a handful of times. The rearrangement joins TRBV7-6 to TRBJ2-3; 8 nucleotides agree with TRBD2. The CDR3 extends over 14 amino acids. The V gene's germline CDR1 is SGHVS and CDR2 FNYEAQ. Trimming took 2 bases from V and 6 from J; bases not matched to a gene: 4. The CDR3 region is CASSLPAGGDTQYF. In DNA form, the CDR3 reads TGTGCCAGCAGCTTACCTGCGGGGGGCGATACGCAGTATTTT.

V is TRBV14 and J is TRBJ1-1, with D perhaps TRBD1 (6 bases). Germline lookup yields CDR1 SGHDN and CDR2 FVKESK. The V end was cut by 4 bases, the J end by 0 bases, with 15 bases between. This CDR3 contains 16 residues. In DNA, the CDR3 is TGTGCCAGCAGCCCCCGGGGAGGGGGATTGAACACTGAAGCTTTCTTT. Protein product: CASSPRGGGLNTEAFF.

This clonotype was counted between two and nine times. The rearrangement uses TRBV18 and TRBJ2-6; TRBD1 aligns across 7 bases. The CDR3 length is 17 residues. V lost 3 bases to trimming and J lost 2 bases; unmatched junction nucleotides: 7. Germline loops: CDR1 KGHSH, CDR2 LQKENI. CDR3 sequence (DNA): TGTGCCAGCTCACCTTCGACAGGGTCTGCTGGGGCCAACGTCCTGACTTTC. It encodes CASSPSTGSAGANVLTF.

Only one count was recorded for this clonotype. J is TRBJ1-2 and V is TRBV5-4; 7 nucleotides align to TRBD1. The CDR3 is made up of 14 amino acids. Germline values: CDR1 SGHNT, CDR2 YYREEE (reference sequence). Unmatched junction bases numbered 4, after V lost 5 bases and J lost 0 bases. DNA for the CDR3: TGTGCCAGCAGTATCGACAGGGCTAACTATGGCTACACCTTC. Protein: CASSIDRANYGYTF.

This clonotype came up many times. J is TRBJ1-4 and V is TRBV25-1; possible D gene TRBD1, 5 bases. V shed 1 base and J shed 3 bases, with 9 bases lying between them. From germline, CDR1 is MGHDK and CDR2 SYGVNS. CDR3 size: 15 residues. CDR3 loop: CASSESGRSNEKLFF. The CDR3, as DNA: TGTGCCAGCAGTGAATCGGGACGGTCTAATGAAAAACTGTTTTTT.

The V call is TRBV19, the J call TRBJ2-1; D is perhaps TRBD2 (6 bases). This CDR3 comprises 15 residues. Germline V gene lookup returns CDR1 LNHDA and CDR2 SQIVND (reference sequence). V shed 4 bases and J shed 0 bases, with 10 bases lying between them. The CDR3 DNA follows: TGTGCCAGTAGTAACGGGAGAAACTCCTACAATGAGCAGTTCTTC. The encoded protein is CASSNGRNSYNEQFF.

The gene calls are TRBV12-3 or TRBV12-4 and TRBJ2-1; D not resolved. V was pared by 3 bases and J by 8 bases, with 11 bases between. This CDR3 is 13 amino acids long. The CDR3 region is CASSLMFGDEQFF. DNA for the CDR3: TGTGCCAGCAGTTTGATGTTTGGGGATGAGCAGTTCTTC.

This clonotype occurred many times. The chain couples TRBV7-2 to TRBJ2-5, with 12 nucleotides matching TRBD2. Germline V lookup: CDR1 SGHTA, CDR2 FQGNSA. V lost 5 bases, J lost 7 bases, and 8 bases stayed unmatched. CDR3 length: 15 residues. The CDR3 here is CASSPTSGREGTQYF. The DNA for the CDR3 is TGTGCCAGCAGCCCGACTAGCGGGAGAGAGGGGACCCAGTACTTC.

This clonotype came up a few times. The chain couples TRBV7-9 to TRBJ2-7, with TRBD1 matching 8 bases. The trim removed 4 bases at V and 2 bases at J, leaving 7 bases unmatched. The CDR3 sequence is 15 residues long. The germline V gene has CDR1 SEHNR and CDR2 FQNEAQ (reference sequence). The CDR3 loop reads CASSSTGEDAYEQYF. CDR3 in DNA: TGTGCCAGCAGCTCGACAGGGGAGGATGCCTACGAGCAGTACTTC.

This chain uses TRBV12-3 or TRBV12-4 with TRBJ2-5; D might be TRBD1 or TRBD2, each matching 5 bases. This CDR3 contains 16 residues. Trimming cost V 1 base and J 5 bases, with 17 bases left between them. The CDR3 region has the DNA TGTGCCAGCAGTTTAGGAGATGAGGGGTTCAGGGAGACCCAGTACTTC. As protein: CASSLGDEGFRETQYF.

This clonotype has more than one count but fewer than ten. The gene calls are TRBV23-1 and TRBJ2-4; D uncertain. TRBV23-1 belongs to the ORF category, with a function that is uncertain. Trimming stripped 0 bases from V and 5 bases from J, with 11 bases between. This CDR3 region has 15 residues. CDR3 coding DNA: TGCGCCAGCAGTCAATCATCCCGGAGACAAAACATTCAGTACTTC. Translating gives CASSQSSRRQNIQYF.

The chain joins TRBV7-8 to TRBJ1-2; D uncertain. The germline gives CDR1 SGHVS, CDR2 FQNEAQ. This CDR3 region has 15 residues. Trimming took 2 bases from V and 7 from J, leaving 17 bases between them. CDR3 DNA sequence: TGTGCCAGCAGCTTATCGTCGATTTTAGGACTTGGCTACACCTTC. Translating gives CASSLSSILGLGYTF.